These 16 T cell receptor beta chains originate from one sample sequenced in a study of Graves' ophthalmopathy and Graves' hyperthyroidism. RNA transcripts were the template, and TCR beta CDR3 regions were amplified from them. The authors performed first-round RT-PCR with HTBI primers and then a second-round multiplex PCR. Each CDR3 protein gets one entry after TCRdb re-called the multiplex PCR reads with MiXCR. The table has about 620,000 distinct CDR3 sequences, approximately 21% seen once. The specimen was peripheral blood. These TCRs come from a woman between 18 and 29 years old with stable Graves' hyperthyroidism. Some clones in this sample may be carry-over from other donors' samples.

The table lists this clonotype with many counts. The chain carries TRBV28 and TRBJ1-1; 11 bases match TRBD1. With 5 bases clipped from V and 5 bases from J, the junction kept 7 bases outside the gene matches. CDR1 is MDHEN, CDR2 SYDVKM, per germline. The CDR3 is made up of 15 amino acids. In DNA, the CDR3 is TGTGCCAGCAGTCCAGGACAGGGGGCGAGTACTGAAGCTTTCTTT. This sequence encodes CASSPGQGASTEAFF. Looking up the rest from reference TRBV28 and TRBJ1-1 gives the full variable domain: DVKVTQSSRYLVKRTGEKVFLECVQDMDHENMFWYRQDPGLGLRLIYFSYDVKMKEKGDIPEGYSVSREKKERFSLILESASTNQTSMYLCASSPGQGASTEAFFGQGTRLTVV.

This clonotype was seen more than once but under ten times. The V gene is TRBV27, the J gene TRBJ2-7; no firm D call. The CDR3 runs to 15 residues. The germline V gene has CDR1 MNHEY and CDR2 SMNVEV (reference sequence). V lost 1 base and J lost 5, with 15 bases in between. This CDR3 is CASSLFSDSPNEQYF. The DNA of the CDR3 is TGTGCCAGCAGTTTATTTTCCGATTCGCCAAACGAGCAGTACTTC.

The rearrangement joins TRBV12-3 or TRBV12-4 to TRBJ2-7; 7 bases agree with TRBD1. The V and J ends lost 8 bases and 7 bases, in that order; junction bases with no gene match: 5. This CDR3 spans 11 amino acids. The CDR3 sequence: CASGIRGEQYF. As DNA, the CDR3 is TGTGCCAGCGGCATCAGGGGGGAGCAGTACTTC.

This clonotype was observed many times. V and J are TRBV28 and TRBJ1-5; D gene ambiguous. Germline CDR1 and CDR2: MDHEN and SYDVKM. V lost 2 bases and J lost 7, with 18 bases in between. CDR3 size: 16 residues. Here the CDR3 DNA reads TGTGCCAGCAGTTTAAGTCTGGGAACCCTCCAACAGCCCCAGCATTTT. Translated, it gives CASSLSLGTLQQPQHF. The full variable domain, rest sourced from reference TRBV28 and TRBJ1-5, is DVKVTQSSRYLVKRTGEKVFLECVQDMDHENMFWYRQDPGLGLRLIYFSYDVKMKEKGDIPEGYSVSREKKERFSLILESASTNQTSMYLCASSLSLGTLQQPQHFGDGTRLSIL.

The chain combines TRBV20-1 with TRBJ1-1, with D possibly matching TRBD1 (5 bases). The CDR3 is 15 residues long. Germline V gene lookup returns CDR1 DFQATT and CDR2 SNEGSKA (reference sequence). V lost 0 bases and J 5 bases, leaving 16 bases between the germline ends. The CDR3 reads CSARDLGASPTEAFF. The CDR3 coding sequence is TGCAGTGCTAGAGATCTAGGGGCATCCCCTACTGAAGCTTTCTTT.

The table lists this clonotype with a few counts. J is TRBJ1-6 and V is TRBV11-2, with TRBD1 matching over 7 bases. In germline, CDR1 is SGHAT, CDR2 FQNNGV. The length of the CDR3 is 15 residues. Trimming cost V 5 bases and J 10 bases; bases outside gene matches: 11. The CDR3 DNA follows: TGTGCCAGCAGCCCTCAGGGGGGAATGTCCTCACCCCTCCACTTT. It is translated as CASSPQGGMSSPLHF.

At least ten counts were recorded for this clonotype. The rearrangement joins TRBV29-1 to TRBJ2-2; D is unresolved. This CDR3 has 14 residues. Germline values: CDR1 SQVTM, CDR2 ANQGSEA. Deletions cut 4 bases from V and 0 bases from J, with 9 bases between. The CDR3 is CSVGDRTNTGELFF. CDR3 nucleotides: TGCAGCGTTGGAGACCGCACGAACACCGGGGAGCTGTTTTTT.

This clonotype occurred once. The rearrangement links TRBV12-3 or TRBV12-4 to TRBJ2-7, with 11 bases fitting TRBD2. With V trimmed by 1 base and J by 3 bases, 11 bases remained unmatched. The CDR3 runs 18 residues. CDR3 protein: CASSLGEAYGTSGYEQYF. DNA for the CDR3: TGTGCCAGCAGTTTAGGCGAGGCTTACGGGACTAGCGGCTACGAGCAGTACTTC.

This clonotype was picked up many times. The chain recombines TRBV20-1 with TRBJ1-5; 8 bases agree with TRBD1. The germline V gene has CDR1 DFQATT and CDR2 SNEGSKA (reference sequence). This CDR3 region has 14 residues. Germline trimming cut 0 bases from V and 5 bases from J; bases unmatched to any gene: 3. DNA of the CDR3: TGCAGTGCTAGAGATCGCAGGGGGCATCAGCCCCAGCATTTT. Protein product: CSARDRRGHQPQHF.

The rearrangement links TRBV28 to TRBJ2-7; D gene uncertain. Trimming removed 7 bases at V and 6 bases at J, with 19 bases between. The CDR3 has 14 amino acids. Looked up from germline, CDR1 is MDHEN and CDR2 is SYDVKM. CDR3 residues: CASTVGLVIREQYF. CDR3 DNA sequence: TGTGCCAGCACCGTTGGGCTAGTAATCCGCGAGCAGTACTTC.

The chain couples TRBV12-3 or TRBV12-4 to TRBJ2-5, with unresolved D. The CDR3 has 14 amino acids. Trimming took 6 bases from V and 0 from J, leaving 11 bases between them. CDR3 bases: TGTGCCAGCAGCCCTACTTTATACCAAGAGACCCAGTACTTC. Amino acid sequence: CASSPTLYQETQYF.

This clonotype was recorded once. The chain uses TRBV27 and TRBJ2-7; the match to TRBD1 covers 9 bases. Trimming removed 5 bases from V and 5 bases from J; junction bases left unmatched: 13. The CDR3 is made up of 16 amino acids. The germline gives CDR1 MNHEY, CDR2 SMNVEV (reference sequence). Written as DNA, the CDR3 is TGTGCCAGCAGTAGATGGACAGGGGCAATACTCGACGAGCAGTACTTC. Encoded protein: CASSRWTGAILDEQYF.

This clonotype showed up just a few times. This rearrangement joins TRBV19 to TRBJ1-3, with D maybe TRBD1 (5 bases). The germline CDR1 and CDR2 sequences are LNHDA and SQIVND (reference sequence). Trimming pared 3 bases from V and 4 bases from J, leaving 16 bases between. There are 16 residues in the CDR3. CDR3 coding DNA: TGTGCCAGTAGTATCGGACCCTCTTGGACAGGAAACACCATATATTTT. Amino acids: CASSIGPSWTGNTIYF.

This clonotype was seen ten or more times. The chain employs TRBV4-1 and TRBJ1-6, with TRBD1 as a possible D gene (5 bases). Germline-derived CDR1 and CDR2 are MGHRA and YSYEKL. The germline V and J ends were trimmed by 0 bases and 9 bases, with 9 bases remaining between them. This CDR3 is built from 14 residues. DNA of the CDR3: TGCGCCAGCAGCCAAGATCGGGGGAGTTCACCCCTCCACTTT. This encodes CASSQDRGSSPLHF.

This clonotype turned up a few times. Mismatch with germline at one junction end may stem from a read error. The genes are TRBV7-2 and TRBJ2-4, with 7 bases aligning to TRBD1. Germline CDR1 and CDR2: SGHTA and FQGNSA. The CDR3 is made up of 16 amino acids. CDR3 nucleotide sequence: TGTGCCAGCAGCTTCCCGGGACAGAGAGCCAAAAACATTAAGTACTTC. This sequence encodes CASSFPGQRAKNIKYF.

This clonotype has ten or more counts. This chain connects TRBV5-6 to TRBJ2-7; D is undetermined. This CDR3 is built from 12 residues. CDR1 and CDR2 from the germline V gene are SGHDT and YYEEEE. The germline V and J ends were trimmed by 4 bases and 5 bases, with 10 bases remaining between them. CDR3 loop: CASSHGWDEQYF. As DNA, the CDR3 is TGTGCCAGCAGCCACGGGTGGGACGAGCAGTACTTC.